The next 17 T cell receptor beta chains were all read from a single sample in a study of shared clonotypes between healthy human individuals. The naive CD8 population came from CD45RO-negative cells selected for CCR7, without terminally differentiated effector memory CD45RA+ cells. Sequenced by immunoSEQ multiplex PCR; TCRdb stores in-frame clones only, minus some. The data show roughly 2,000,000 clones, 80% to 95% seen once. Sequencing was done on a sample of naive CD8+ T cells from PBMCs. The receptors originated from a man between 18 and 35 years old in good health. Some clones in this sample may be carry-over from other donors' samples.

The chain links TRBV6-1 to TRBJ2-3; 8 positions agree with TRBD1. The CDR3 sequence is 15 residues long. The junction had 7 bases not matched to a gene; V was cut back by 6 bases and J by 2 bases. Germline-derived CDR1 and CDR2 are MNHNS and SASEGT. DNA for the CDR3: TGTGCCAGCAGACTAGACAGGGGAGCCACAGATACGCAGTATTTT. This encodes CASRLDRGATDTQYF.

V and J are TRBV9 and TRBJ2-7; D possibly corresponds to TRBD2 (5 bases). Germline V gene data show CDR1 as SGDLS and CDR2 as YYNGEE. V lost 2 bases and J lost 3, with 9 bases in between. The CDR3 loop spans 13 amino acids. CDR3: CASSVGGFYEQYF. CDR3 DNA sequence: TGTGCCAGCAGCGTCGGCGGGTTCTACGAGCAGTACTTC.

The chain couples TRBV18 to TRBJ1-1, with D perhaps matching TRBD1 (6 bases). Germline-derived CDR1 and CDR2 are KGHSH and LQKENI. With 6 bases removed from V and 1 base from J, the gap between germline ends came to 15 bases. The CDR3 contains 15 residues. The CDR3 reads CASSLGAIQNTEAFF. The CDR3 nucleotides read TGTGCCAGCTCTCTGGGGGCGATTCAGAACACTGAAGCTTTCTTT.

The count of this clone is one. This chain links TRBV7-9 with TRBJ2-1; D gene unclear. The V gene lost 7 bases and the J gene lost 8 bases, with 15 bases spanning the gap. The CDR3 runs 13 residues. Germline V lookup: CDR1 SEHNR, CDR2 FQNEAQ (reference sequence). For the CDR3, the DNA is TGTGCCAGCACCTCTAGGGTCACCTATGAGCAGTTCTTC. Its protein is CASTSRVTYEQFF.

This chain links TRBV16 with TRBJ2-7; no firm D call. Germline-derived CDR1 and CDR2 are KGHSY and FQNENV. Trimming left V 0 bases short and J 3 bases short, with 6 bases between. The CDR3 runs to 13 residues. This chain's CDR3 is CASSQSGSYEQYF. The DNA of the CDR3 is TGTGCCAGCAGCCAATCGGGCAGCTACGAGCAGTACTTC.

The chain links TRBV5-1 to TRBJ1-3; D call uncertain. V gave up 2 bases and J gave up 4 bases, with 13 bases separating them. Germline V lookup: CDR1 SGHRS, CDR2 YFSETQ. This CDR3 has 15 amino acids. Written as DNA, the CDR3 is TGCGCCAGCAGCTTTGGGCCTTTGGCCGGAAACACCATATATTTT. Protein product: CASSFGPLAGNTIYF.

This CDR3 is CASSLAPVLAGVGEQYF. The CDR3 DNA follows: TGTGCCAGCAGCTTAGCCCCCGTACTAGCGGGTGTCGGCGAGCAGTACTTC. This chain joins TRBV11-2 and TRBJ2-7; 9 bases are a match to TRBD2. V dropped 1 base and J dropped 6; count of bases not matched to a gene: 13. The CDR3 runs to 17 residues. The V gene's germline CDR1 is SGHAT and CDR2 FQNNGV. Drawing the rest from reference TRBV11-2 and TRBJ2-7, the complete variable domain is EAGVAQSPRYKIIEKRQSVAFWCNPISGHATLYWYQQILGQGPKLLIQFQNNGVVDDSQLPKDRFSAERLKGVDSTLKIQPAKLEDSAVYLCASSLAPVLAGVGEQYFGPGTRLTVT.

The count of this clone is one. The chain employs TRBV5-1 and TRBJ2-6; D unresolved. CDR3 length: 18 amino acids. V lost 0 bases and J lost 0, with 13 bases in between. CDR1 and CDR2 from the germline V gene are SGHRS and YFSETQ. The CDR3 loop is CASSLGPDRSSGANVLTF. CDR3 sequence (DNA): TGCGCCAGCAGCTTGGGCCCGGACCGTAGCTCTGGGGCCAACGTCCTGACTTTC. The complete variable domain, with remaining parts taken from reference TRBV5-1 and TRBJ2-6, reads KAGVTQTPRYLIKTRGQQVTLSCSPISGHRSVSWYQQTPGQGLQFLFEYFSETQRNKGNFPGRFSGRQFSNSRSEMNVSTLELGDSALYLCASSLGPDRSSGANVLTFGAGSRLTVL.

The CDR3 sequence is CASSKKTSGRAENYEQYF. CDR3 bases: TGTGCCAGCAGTAAGAAGACTAGCGGGAGGGCCGAGAACTACGAGCAGTACTTC. This chain connects TRBV7-9 to TRBJ2-7; 14 nucleotides match TRBD2. CDR3 length: 18 amino acids. V was pared by 6 bases and J by 3 bases, with 13 bases of the junction left unmatched. Germline V gene sequence: CDR1 SEHNR, CDR2 FQNEAQ (reference sequence).

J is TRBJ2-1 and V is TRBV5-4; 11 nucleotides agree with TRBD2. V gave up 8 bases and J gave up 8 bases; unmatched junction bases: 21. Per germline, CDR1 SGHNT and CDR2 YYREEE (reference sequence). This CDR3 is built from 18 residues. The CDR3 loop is CASTPGTTLAGADDEQFF. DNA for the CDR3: TGTGCCAGTACCCCCGGGACCACACTAGCGGGAGCGGATGATGAGCAGTTCTTC.

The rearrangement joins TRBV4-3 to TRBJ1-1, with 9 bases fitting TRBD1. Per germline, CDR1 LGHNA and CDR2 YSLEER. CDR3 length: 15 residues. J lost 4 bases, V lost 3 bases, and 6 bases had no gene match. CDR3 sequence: CASSHRQGGTTEAFF. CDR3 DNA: TGCGCCAGCAGCCACAGACAGGGGGGGACCACTGAAGCTTTCTTT.

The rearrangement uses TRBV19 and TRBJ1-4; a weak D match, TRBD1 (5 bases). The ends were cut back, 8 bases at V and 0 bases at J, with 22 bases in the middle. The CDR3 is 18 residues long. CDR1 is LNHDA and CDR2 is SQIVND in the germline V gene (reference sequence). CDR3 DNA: TGTGCCAGTCCCCCCACGCCAGGGTTAGCCCCAACTAATGAAAAACTGTTTTTT. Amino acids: CASPPTPGLAPTNEKLFF.

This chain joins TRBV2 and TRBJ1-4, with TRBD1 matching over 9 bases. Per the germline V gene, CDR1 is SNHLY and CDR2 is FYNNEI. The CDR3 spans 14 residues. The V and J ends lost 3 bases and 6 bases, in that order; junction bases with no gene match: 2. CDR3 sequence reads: CASSEDRGHEKLFF. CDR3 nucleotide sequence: TGTGCCAGCAGTGAGGACAGGGGTCATGAAAAACTGTTTTTT.

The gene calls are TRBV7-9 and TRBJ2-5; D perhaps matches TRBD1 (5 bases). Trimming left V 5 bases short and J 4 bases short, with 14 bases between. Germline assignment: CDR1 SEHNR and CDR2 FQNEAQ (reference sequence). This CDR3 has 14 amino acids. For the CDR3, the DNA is TGTGCCAGCAGCCGAGCAGGGTGGGGAGAGACCCAGTACTTC. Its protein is CASSRAGWGETQYF.

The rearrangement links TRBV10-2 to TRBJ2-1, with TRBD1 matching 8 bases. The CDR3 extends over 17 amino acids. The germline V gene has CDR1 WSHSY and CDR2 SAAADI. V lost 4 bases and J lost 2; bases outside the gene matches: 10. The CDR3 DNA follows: TGCGCCAGCAGTGGGCAAACCGGGACAGGACCCTACAATGAGCAGTTCTTC. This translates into CASSGQTGTGPYNEQFF.

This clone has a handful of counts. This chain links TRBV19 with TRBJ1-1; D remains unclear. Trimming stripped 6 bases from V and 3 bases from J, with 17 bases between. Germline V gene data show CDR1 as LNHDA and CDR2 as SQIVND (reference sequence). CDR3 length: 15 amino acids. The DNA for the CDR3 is TGTGCCAGTAGCCCCCCAGCAGGACCCGACACTGAAGCTTTCTTT. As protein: CASSPPAGPDTEAFF.

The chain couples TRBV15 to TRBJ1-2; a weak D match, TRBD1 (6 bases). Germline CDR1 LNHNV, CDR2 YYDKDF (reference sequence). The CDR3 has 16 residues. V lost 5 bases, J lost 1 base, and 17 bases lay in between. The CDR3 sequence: CATSGITGTFNYGYTF. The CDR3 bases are TGTGCCACCAGCGGGATAACAGGGACTTTTAACTATGGCTACACCTTC.